This T cell receptor (beta chain) stems from a study of shared clonotypes between healthy human individuals. Across the study: Per donor, CD8 memory used one plate, CD8 naive used two, CD4 memory used three and CD4 naive used three. General study findings and limits: Apart from blood, nothing was sampled; tissue repertoires likely differ.

As handled by the study authors: ImmunoSEQ output lacked quality scores and full-length reads, limiting matched filtering. Clones were sequenced by immunoSEQ multiplex PCR, and TCRdb holds only the in-frame ones, with some missing. V and J calls plus clone size are reproduced from that table; the DNA served to infer D and trimming. The sample gives over 2 million clones, 90% to 95% of which show up once; roughly 0.13% is in the top ten. Comments on this clone: The antigen remains unidentified.

Looked up from germline, CDR1 is SNHLY and CDR2 is FYNNEI. This CDR3 comprises 13 residues. V lost 7 bases and J lost 6, with 12 bases in between. CD4+ cells yielded CD45RA+ naive and CD45RA-negative memory subsets. The sample was naive CD4+ T cells sorted from blood. Subset meaning: CD45RA+ positively selected. This receptor was obtained from a man younger than 35 in good health. This rearrangement joins TRBV2 to TRBJ2-2; D may correspond to TRBD1 or TRBD2 (5 bases each). CDR3 in DNA: TGTGCCAGCAAAGGGGCGGGCCCCGGGGAGCTGTTTTTT. Translated, it gives CASKGAGPGELFF.